This is a list of T cell receptor beta chains from one sample in a study of cytomegalovirus exposure and HLA in healthy donors. Assay: immunoSEQ multiplex PCR; the TCRdb copy retains only in-frame clones and omits some. This repertoire includes some 120,000 clones. The sequencing sample was made of PBMCs. The receptors derive from a man between 40 and 49 years old in good health and CMV-seronegative. CDR3s include the opening cysteine and the closing phenylalanine or tryptophan. The D gene is left open where the match is weak.

CDR3 length,D gene,J gene,V gene,CDR3 protein,CDR3 DNA
17,TRBD1,TRBJ2-7,TRBV4-1,CASSQDPPGQGDHEQYF,TGCGCCAGCAGCCAAGACCCTCCGGGACAGGGGGACCACGAGCAGTACTTC
14,NA,TRBJ2-7,TRBV5-1,CASSLGTEFYEQYF,TGCGCCAGCAGCTTGGGCACTGAATTTTACGAGCAGTACTTC
13,TRBD1,TRBJ2-7,TRBV28,CASSRDREHEQYF,TGTGCCAGCAGCAGGGACAGGGAGCACGAGCAGTACTTC
20,TRBD2,TRBJ2-3,TRBV4-1,CASSQDRGTSGVPGTDTQYF,TGCGCCAGCAGCCAAGATCGGGGGACTAGCGGGGTCCCGGGCACAGATACGCAGTATTTT
15,TRBD2,TRBJ2-7,TRBV7-2,CASSLSPAGAYEQYF,TGTGCCAGCAGCCTATCCCCGGCGGGAGCCTACGAGCAGTACTTC
13,NA,TRBJ1-5,TRBV7-2,CASSLDRWQPQHF,TGTGCCAGCAGCTTAGACAGGTGGCAGCCCCAGCATTTT
15,NA,TRBJ1-2,TRBV2,CASSEASQGNYGYTF,TGTGCCAGCAGTGAAGCAAGTCAGGGGAACTATGGCTACACCTTC
18,TRBD1,TRBJ2-7,TRBV11-3,CASSFTSVGGTGAYEQYF,TGTGCCAGCAGCTTCACGAGCGTGGGGGGGACAGGGGCCTACGAGCAGTACTTC
13,NA,TRBJ2-7,TRBV5-1,CASSKEATYEQYF,TGCGCCAGCAGCAAGGAAGCGACGTACGAGCAGTACTTC
14,NA,TRBJ2-7,TRBV15,CATSRQGSSYEQYF,TGTGCCACCAGCAGGCAGGGGAGCTCCTACGAGCAGTACTTC
15,TRBD1,TRBJ1-1,TRBV27,CASSGLGRGRTEAFF,TGTGCCAGCAGTGGACTCGGCAGGGGGCGGACTGAAGCTTTCTTT
14,NA,TRBJ2-5,TRBV15,CATSRDRARETQYF,TGTGCCACCAGCAGAGACAGGGCAAGGGAGACCCAGTACTTC
14,TRBD1,TRBJ1-1,TRBV5-1,CASSLSQGATEAFF,TGCGCCAGCAGCTTGAGCCAGGGGGCGACTGAAGCTTTCTTT
13,NA,TRBJ1-3,TRBV18,CASSRDSGNTIYF,TGTGCCAGCTCCCGGGACTCTGGAAACACCATATATTTT
11,NA,TRBJ2-7,TRBV25-1,CASSISHEQYF,TGTGCCAGCAGTATAAGCCACGAGCAGTACTTC
12,TRBD1,TRBJ1-1,TRBV30,CAWSFRQGAAFF,TGTGCCTGGAGTTTCCGACAGGGAGCAGCTTTCTTT
12,TRBD1,TRBJ2-7,TRBV18,CASSRQGYEQYF,TGTGCCAGCTCACGACAGGGGTACGAGCAGTACTTC
12,NA,TRBJ2-7,TRBV7-9,CASSQQSYEQYF,TGTGCCAGCAGCCAACAGAGCTACGAGCAGTACTTC
14,NA,TRBJ1-4,TRBV5-1,CASSSGRGGEKLFF,TGCGCCAGCAGCTCTGGGAGGGGAGGCGAAAAACTGTTTTTT
17,NA,TRBJ2-6,TRBV25-1,CASSTQKGEPGANVLTF,TGTGCCAGCAGTACCCAAAAAGGGGAACCTGGGGCCAACGTCCTGACTTTC
14,TRBD2,TRBJ2-7,TRBV11-2,CASSWTSGVYEQYF,TGTGCCAGCAGTTGGACTAGCGGGGTCTACGAGCAGTACTTC
13,TRBD1,TRBJ1-1,TRBV27,CASSRTGPTEAFF,TGTGCCAGCAGTCGGACAGGGCCCACTGAAGCTTTCTTT
12,NA,TRBJ2-1,TRBV30,CAWSVLGPEQFF,TGTGCCTGGAGTGTACTAGGACCTGAGCAGTTCTTC
14,TRBD1,TRBJ2-1,TRBV5-1,CASSFGTAYNEQFF,TGCGCCAGCAGCTTCGGGACAGCTTACAATGAGCAGTTCTTC
16,TRBD1,TRBJ1-3,TRBV6-5,CASSLGQRISGNTIYF,TGTGCCAGCAGTTTGGGACAGCGGATCTCTGGAAACACCATATATTTT
14,NA,TRBJ2-7,TRBV21-1,CASSKIRWAYEQYF,TGTGCCAGCAGCAAAATTCGGTGGGCGTACGAGCAGTACTTC
16,TRBD2,TRBJ2-3,TRBV5-1,CASSFLSGSSTDTQYF,TGCGCCAGCAGCTTTCTTAGCGGGAGTAGCACAGATACGCAGTATTTT
15,TRBD1,TRBJ2-5,TRBV11-3,CASSLRTGLQETQYF,TGTGCCAGCAGCTTGCGGACAGGGCTACAAGAGACCCAGTACTTC
14,TRBD1,TRBJ1-4,TRBV27,CASSQDRGYEKLFF,TGTGCCAGCAGCCAGGACAGGGGCTATGAAAAACTGTTTTTT
14,NA,TRBJ1-2,TRBV6-6,CASSFSRGDYGYTF,TGTGCCAGCAGTTTTTCCAGGGGCGACTATGGCTACACCTTC
15,TRBD2,TRBJ2-1,TRBV7-3,CASSPRLAGDNEQFF,TGTGCCAGCAGCCCCCGGTTAGCGGGAGACAATGAGCAGTTCTTC
14,NA,TRBJ1-3,TRBV5-4,CASSPGWTGNTIYF,TGTGCCAGCAGCCCAGGGTGGACTGGAAACACCATATATTTT
15,TRBD1,TRBJ2-3,TRBV5-1,CASSLEGQVMNTQYF,TGCGCCAGCAGCTTGGAGGGACAGGTCATGAATACGCAGTATTTT
15,NA,TRBJ1-2,TRBV6-1,CASSEAPGEGYGYTF,TGTGCCAGCAGTGAAGCCCCGGGGGAGGGCTATGGCTACACCTTC
16,NA,TRBJ1-1,TRBV7-9,CASSLSPNTENTEAFF,TGTGCCAGCAGCTTAAGTCCGAATACAGAGAACACTGAAGCTTTCTTT
13,NA,TRBJ2-7,TRBV6-1,CASISGQTYEQYF,TGTGCCAGCATCTCTGGACAAACCTACGAGCAGTACTTC
15,NA,TRBJ1-6,TRBV10-3,CAISPLAGEGSPLHF,TGTGCCATCAGTCCCCTTGCGGGGGAGGGTTCACCCCTCCACTTT
14,NA,TRBJ2-7,TRBV30,CAMDREGGVYEQYF,TGTGCCATGGACCGTGAAGGGGGGGTTTACGAGCAGTACTTC
14,TRBD1,TRBJ1-1,TRBV5-1,CASSPGQGNTEAFF,TGCGCCAGCAGCCCTGGACAGGGGAACACTGAAGCTTTCTTT
13,NA,TRBJ1-1,TRBV30,CAWKVLRDTEAFF,TGTGCCTGGAAAGTCCTACGGGACACTGAAGCTTTCTTT
11,NA,TRBJ2-3,TRBV5-1,CASSSRDTQYF,TGCGCCAGCAGCTCCAGAGATACGCAGTATTTT
14,TRBD1,TRBJ1-2,TRBV2,CASSEIGTGVDYTF,TGTGCCAGCAGTGAAATAGGGACAGGGGTCGACTACACCTTC